This is a list of T cell receptor beta chains from one sample in a study of blood T cell repertoires in COVID-19. Sequenced by immunoSEQ multiplex PCR; TCRdb stores in-frame clones only, minus some. Of approximately 490,000 clones listed, roughly 87% are singletons. The specimen sequenced was PBMCs or T cells enriched from blood (not recorded which). Receptor source: a woman under 30 who had recovered from COVID-19. Both conserved end residues are part of each CDR3. A D gene is named only where the DNA matches it firmly. Not every row has a clone size; where given, it reads once, few, many or a size class.

>TRBJ1-1|TRBV19|TRBD1|-
CASGTGANMNTEAFF
TGTGCCAGTGGGACAGGGGCCAACATGAACACTGAAGCTTTCTTT
>TRBJ2-3|TRBV7-8|TRBD2|once
CASSWPGAMTSGDTDTQYF
TGTGCCAGCAGCTGGCCGGGGGCCATGACTAGCGGAGACACAGATACGCAGTATTTT
>TRBJ1-1|TRBV30|TRBD1|-
CAWSDFRDRDSEAFF
TGTGCCTGGAGTGACTTCCGGGACAGGGACTCTGAAGCTTTCTTT
>TRBJ1-2|TRBV7-3|-|-
CASSLQGGYGYTF
TGTGCCAGCAGCTTACAGGGTGGCTATGGCTACACCTTC
>TRBJ2-7|TRBV24-1|-|-
CATSGLPHRTPIYEQYF
TGTGCCACCAGTGGCCTCCCCCACAGGACGCCTATCTACGAGCAGTACTTC
>TRBJ1-2|TRBV5-1|-|-
CASSLNREIEGYTF
TGCGCCAGCAGCTTGAACAGGGAGATCGAGGGCTACACCTTC
>TRBJ1-4|TRBV25-1|TRBD1|-
CASSETGTGVGEKLFF
TGTGCCAGCAGTGAAACAGGGACAGGGGTAGGGGAAAAACTGTTTTTT
>TRBJ2-7|TRBV6-5|-|-
CASSRGLGYEQYF
TGTGCCAGCAGTAGAGGACTGGGCTACGAGCAGTACTTC
>TRBJ2-3|TRBV2|TRBD1|-
CASRGQGRDTQYF
TGTGCCAGCAGAGGACAGGGGCGAGATACGCAGTATTTT
>TRBJ1-3|TRBV6-5|TRBD1|-
CASKVDREFGDTIYF
TGTGCCAGCAAGGTTGACAGGGAATTTGGGGACACCATATATTTT
>TRBJ2-1|TRBV19|TRBD2|-
CASSISSGGDPNEQFF
TGTGCCAGTAGTATTAGTAGCGGGGGGGACCCCAATGAGCAGTTCTTC
>TRBJ2-3|TRBV3-1/TRBV3-2|TRBD2|-
CASSPQPRTSWTDTQYF
TGTGCCAGCAGCCCCCAACCCCGGACTAGCTGGACAGATACGCAGTATTTT
>TRBJ1-6|TRBV10-3|-|-
CAITGSYNSPLHF
TGTGCCATCACGGGCTCCTATAATTCACCCCTCCACTTT
>TRBJ2-5|TRBV7-2|TRBD1|-
CASSFNRGQETQYF
TGTGCCAGCAGCTTTAACAGGGGGCAGGAGACCCAGTACTTC
>TRBJ2-5|TRBV7-2|TRBD1|-
CASSLRGLSRINQETQYF
TGTGCCAGCAGCTTAAGGGGGCTGTCCCGAATTAACCAAGAGACCCAGTACTTC
>TRBJ1-5|TRBV24-1|-|few
CATSVAGDNQPQHF
TGTGCCACCAGTGTAGCGGGGGACAATCAGCCCCAGCATTTT
>TRBJ2-5|TRBV9|-|-
CASSPPRGDRETQYF
TGTGCCAGCAGCCCCCCTCGAGGCGACAGGGAGACCCAGTACTTC
>TRBJ1-3|TRBV7-4|TRBD1|once
CASRPGQGGNTIYF
TGTGCCAGCAGGCCGGGACAGGGAGGAAACACCATATATTTT
>TRBJ1-2|TRBV9|TRBD1|-
CASSVGAGGLYGYTF
TGTGCCAGCAGCGTAGGCGCAGGGGGCCTCTATGGCTACACCTTC
>TRBJ1-5|TRBV10-3|TRBD1|-
CAISGTGMDHQPQHF
TGTGCCATCTCCGGGACAGGGATGGACCATCAGCCCCAGCATTTT
>TRBJ1-4|TRBV5-1|-|-
CASSLGGTNEKLFF
TGCGCCAGCAGCTTGGGGGGGACAAATGAAAAACTGTTTTTT
>TRBJ2-3|TRBV2|TRBD1|-
CASKDRPYTDTQYF
TGTGCCAGCAAGGACAGGCCTTACACAGATACGCAGTATTTT
>TRBJ1-2|TRBV10-3|-|-
CAISEFGGTGYTF
TGTGCCATCAGTGAATTTGGGGGGACTGGCTACACCTTC
>TRBJ1-2|TRBV7-9|-|once
CASSLVGYYGYTF
TGTGCCAGCAGCTTAGTCGGGTACTATGGCTACACCTTC
>TRBJ1-1|TRBV5-3|-|-
CARSKQNTEAFF
TGTGCCAGAAGCAAACAGAACACTGAAGCTTTCTTT
>TRBJ1-1|TRBV11-3|TRBD1|-
CASSSDREVTEAFF
TGTGCCAGCAGCTCCGACAGGGAAGTCACTGAAGCTTTCTTT
>TRBJ1-3|TRBV2|-|-
CASGEVGNTIYF
TGTGCCAGCGGGGAGGTCGGAAACACCATATATTTT
>TRBJ1-2|TRBV5-1|-|-
CASSVLGEDGGYTF
TGCGCCAGCAGCGTTCTGGGGGAGGATGGTGGCTACACCTTC
>TRBJ2-3|TRBV3-1/TRBV3-2|-|-
CASSQDQGIADTQYF
TGTGCCAGCAGCCAAGATCAGGGAATCGCAGATACGCAGTATTTT
>TRBJ2-4|TRBV19|-|-
CASSDRGLAKNIQYF
TGTGCCAGTAGTGACCGAGGGCTAGCCAAAAACATTCAGTACTTC
>TRBJ2-3|TRBV18|-|-
CASSPKPVEVHNTQYF
TGTGCCAGCTCCCCCAAACCTGTGGAGGTTCATAATACGCAGTATTTT
>TRBJ2-4|TRBV6-5|-|-
CASSYSTGGDIQYF
TGTGCCAGCAGTTACTCGACAGGTGGTGACATTCAGTACTTC
>TRBJ1-1|TRBV7-3|-|-
CASSPYLWEPPNTEAFF
TGTGCCAGCAGCCCCTACCTCTGGGAGCCCCCGAACACTGAAGCTTTCTTT
>TRBJ1-5|TRBV12-5|-|once
CASGTGGYSNQPQHF
TGTGCTAGTGGGACGGGGGGATATAGCAATCAGCCCCAGCATTTT
>TRBJ1-5|TRBV6-7|TRBD1|-
CASRLYRDRTPENQPQHF
TGTGCCAGCAGACTCTACCGGGACAGAACACCCGAAAATCAGCCCCAGCATTTT
>TRBJ2-7|TRBV3-1/TRBV3-2|TRBD1|-
CASSQMGQGREQYF
TGTGCCAGCAGCCAAATGGGACAGGGGCGCGAGCAGTACTTC
>TRBJ1-5|TRBV6-5|-|-
CASMKAGQPQHF
TGTGCCAGCATGAAAGCCGGTCAGCCCCAGCATTTT
>TRBJ1-1|TRBV4-1|-|-
CASSQEVRLPRDTEAFF
TGCGCCAGCAGCCAAGAGGTGCGGCTACCTCGGGACACTGAAGCTTTCTTT
>TRBJ1-2|TRBV5-1|-|-
CASRRGTGASNYGYTF
TGCGCCAGCAGACGGGGGACGGGAGCGTCTAACTATGGCTACACCTTC
>TRBJ1-5|TRBV27|-|-
CASSFGNQPQHF
TGTGCCAGCAGTTTCGGGAATCAGCCCCAGCATTTT
>TRBJ1-1|TRBV19|-|-
CASSLDRNTEAFF
TGTGCCAGTAGTCTGGACAGGAACACTGAAGCTTTCTTT
>TRBJ2-5|TRBV30|TRBD1|once
CAWSVQGAQETQYF
TGTGCCTGGAGTGTACAGGGGGCCCAAGAGACCCAGTACTTC
>TRBJ1-2|TRBV28|-|-
CASMSEDYGYTF
TGTGCCAGCATGTCAGAGGACTATGGCTACACCTTC
>TRBJ1-4|TRBV5-8|TRBD1|-
CASSRTGQGGEKLFF
TGTGCCAGCAGCCGAACGGGACAGGGAGGTGAAAAACTGTTTTTT
>TRBJ2-1|TRBV7-2|TRBD2|-
CASRVGGISNEQFF
TGTGCCAGCAGGGTCGGGGGGATTAGCAATGAGCAGTTCTTC